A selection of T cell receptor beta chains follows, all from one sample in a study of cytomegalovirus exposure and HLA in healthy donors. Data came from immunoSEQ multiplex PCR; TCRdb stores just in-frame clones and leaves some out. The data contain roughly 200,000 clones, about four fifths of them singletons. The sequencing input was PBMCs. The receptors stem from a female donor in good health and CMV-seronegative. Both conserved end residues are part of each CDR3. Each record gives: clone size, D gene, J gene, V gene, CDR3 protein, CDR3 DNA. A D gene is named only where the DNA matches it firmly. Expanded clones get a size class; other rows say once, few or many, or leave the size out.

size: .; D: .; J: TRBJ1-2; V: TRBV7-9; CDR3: CASSLSRGGYTF; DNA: TGTGCCAGCAGCTTATCCAGGGGTGGCTACACCTTC
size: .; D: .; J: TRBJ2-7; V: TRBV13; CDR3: CASSLQGIYEQYF; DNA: TGTGCCAGCAGCTTACAGGGAATCTACGAGCAGTACTTC
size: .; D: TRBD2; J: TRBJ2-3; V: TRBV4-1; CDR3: CASSHPREGSSTDTQYF; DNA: TGCGCCAGCAGCCATCCCAGGGAGGGGTCCTCCACAGATACGCAGTATTTT
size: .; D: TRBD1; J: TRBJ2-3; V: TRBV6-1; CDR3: CASSEGTGRTDTQYF; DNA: TGTGCCAGCAGTGAAGGGACAGGACGCACAGATACGCAGTATTTT
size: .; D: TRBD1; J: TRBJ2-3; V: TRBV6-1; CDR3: CASSDPRDRVFSSTDTQYF; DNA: TGTGCCAGCAGTGACCCGCGGGACAGGGTTTTTTCTAGCACAGATACGCAGTATTTT
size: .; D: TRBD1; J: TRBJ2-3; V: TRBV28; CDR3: CAERDSNTDTQYF; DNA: TGTGCCGAAAGGGACAGCAACACAGATACGCAGTATTTT
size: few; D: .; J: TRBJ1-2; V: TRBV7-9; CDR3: CASSLAQGYGYTF; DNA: TGTGCCAGCAGCTTAGCCCAGGGCTATGGCTACACCTTC
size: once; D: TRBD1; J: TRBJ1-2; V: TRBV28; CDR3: CASSPDRGYGYTF; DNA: TGTGCCAGCAGTCCAGACAGGGGGTATGGCTACACCTTC
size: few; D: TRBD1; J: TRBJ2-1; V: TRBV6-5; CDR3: CASSYSKGTAYNEQFF; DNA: TGTGCCAGCAGTTACTCGAAGGGGACAGCCTACAATGAGCAGTTCTTC
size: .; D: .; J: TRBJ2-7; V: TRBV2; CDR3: CASGAPPVFEQYF; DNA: TGTGCCAGCGGGGCCCCCCCGGTCTTCGAGCAGTACTTC
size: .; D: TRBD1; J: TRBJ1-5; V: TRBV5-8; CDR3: CASSLGQGTQPQHF; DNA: TGTGCCAGCAGCTTGGGACAGGGAACTCAGCCCCAGCATTTT
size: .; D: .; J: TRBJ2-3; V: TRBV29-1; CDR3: CSVGIRGGTDTQYF; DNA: TGCAGCGTTGGTATCAGGGGAGGCACAGATACGCAGTATTTT
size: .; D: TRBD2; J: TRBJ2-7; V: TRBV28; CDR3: CASRLIGGGLADSYEQYF; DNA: TGTGCCAGCAGGTTGATTGGGGGGGGACTAGCTGATTCCTACGAGCAGTACTTC
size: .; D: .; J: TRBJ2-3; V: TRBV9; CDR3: CASSVDGSKTDTQYF; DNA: TGTGCCAGCAGCGTAGACGGGAGTAAGACAGATACGCAGTATTTT
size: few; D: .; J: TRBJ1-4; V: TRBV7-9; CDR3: CASSDKLGGNEKLFF; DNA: TGTGCCAGCAGCGACAAATTGGGGGGAAATGAAAAACTGTTTTTT
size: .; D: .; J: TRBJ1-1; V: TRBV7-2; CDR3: CASTSTRGNTEAFF; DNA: TGTGCCAGCACATCGACCAGGGGGAACACTGAAGCTTTCTTT
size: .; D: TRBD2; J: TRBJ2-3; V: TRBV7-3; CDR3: CASSLGPSSGSGADTQYF; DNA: TGTGCCAGCAGCTTAGGACCTTCTAGCGGGAGTGGGGCAGATACGCAGTATTTT
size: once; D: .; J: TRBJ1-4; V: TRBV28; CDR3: CASSLGAGYNEKLFF; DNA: TGTGCCAGCAGCCTCGGGGCGGGATATAATGAAAAACTGTTTTTT
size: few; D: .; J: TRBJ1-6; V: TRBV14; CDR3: CASSHYIQGYNSPLHF; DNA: TGTGCCAGCAGCCATTATATACAGGGCTATAATTCACCCCTCCACTTT
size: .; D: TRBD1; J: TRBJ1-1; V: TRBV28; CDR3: CASSFRTGGMNTEAFF; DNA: TGTGCCAGCAGTTTTAGGACAGGGGGCATGAACACTGAAGCTTTCTTT
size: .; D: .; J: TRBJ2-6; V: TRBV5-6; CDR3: CASSLGPNESGANVLTF; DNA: TGTGCCAGCAGCTTGGGCCCCAATGAGTCTGGGGCCAACGTCCTGACTTTC
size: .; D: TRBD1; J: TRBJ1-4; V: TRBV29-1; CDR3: CSVRPTDGTELFF; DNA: TGCAGCGTTCGACCTACGGACGGGACAGAACTGTTTTTT
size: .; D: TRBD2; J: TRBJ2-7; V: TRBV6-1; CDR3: CASRVGLAGEEQYF; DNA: TGTGCCAGTCGGGTGGGACTAGCGGGGGAGGAGCAGTACTTC
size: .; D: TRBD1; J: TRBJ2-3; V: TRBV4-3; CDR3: CASSQGTGRTDTQYF; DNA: TGCGCCAGCAGCCAAGGGACAGGGAGGACAGATACGCAGTATTTT
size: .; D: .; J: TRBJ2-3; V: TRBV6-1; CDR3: CASSEGQGNTDTQYF; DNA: TGTGCCAGCAGTGAGGGTCAGGGTAACACAGATACGCAGTATTTT
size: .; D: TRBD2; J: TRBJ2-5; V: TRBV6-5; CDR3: CASSYAGLGETQYF; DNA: TGTGCCAGCAGTTATGCGGGACTAGGGGAGACCCAGTACTTC
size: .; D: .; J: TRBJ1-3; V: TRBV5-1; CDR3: CASSLDGGQGNTIYF; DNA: TGCGCCAGCAGCTTGGATGGTGGGCAGGGAAACACCATATATTTT
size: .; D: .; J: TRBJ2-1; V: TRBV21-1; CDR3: CASSKERGNNEQFF; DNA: TGTGCCAGCAGCAAAGAAAGGGGAAACAATGAGCAGTTCTTC
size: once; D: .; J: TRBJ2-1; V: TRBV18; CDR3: CASSIGTYNEQFF; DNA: TGTGCCAGCTCCATAGGGACTTACAATGAGCAGTTCTTC
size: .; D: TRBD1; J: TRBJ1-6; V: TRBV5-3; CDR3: CARSFATGTPTNNSPLHF; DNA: TGTGCCAGAAGCTTCGCGACAGGGACACCGACGAATAATTCACCCCTCCACTTT
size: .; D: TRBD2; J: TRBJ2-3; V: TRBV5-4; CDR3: CASSFSGRSTDTQYF; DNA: TGTGCCAGCAGCTTTAGCGGGAGAAGCACAGATACGCAGTATTTT
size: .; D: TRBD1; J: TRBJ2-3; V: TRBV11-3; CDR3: CASSLDHQGAFTDTQYF; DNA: TGTGCCAGCAGCTTAGATCATCAGGGGGCTTTCACAGATACGCAGTATTTT
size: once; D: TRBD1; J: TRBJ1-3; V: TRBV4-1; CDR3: CASSQDRALYSGNTIYF; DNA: TGCGCCAGCAGCCAGGACAGGGCCCTCTACTCTGGAAACACCATATATTTT
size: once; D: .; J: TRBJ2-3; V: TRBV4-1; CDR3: CASSQVSSPVITDTQYF; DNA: TGCGCCAGCAGCCAAGTGTCTAGTCCAGTAATCACAGATACGCAGTATTTT
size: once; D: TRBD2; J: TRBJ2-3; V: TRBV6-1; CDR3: CATVGGSDTQYF; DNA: TGTGCTACAGTCGGGGGGTCAGATACGCAGTATTTT
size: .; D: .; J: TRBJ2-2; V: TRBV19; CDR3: CASSLLQGRELFF; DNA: TGTGCCAGTAGCCTACTACAGGGCCGGGAGCTGTTTTTT
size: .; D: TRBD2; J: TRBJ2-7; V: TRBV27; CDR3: CASSSGLAGGEQYF; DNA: TGTGCCAGCAGTTCCGGACTAGCGGGAGGCGAGCAGTACTTC
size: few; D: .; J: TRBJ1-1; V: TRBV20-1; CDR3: CSADSYTEAFF; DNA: TGCAGTGCTGACAGCTACACTGAAGCTTTCTTT
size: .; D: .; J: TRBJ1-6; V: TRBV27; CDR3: CASSLSRSSYNSPLHF; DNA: TGTGCCAGCAGTTTATCGCGAAGCTCCTATAATTCACCCCTCCACTTT
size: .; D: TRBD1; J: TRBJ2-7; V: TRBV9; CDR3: CASSVATTGDSYEQYF; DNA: TGTGCCAGCAGCGTAGCGACAACAGGGGACTCCTACGAGCAGTACTTC
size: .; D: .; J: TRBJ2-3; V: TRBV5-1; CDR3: CASSLETSGTQYF; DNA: TGCGCCAGCAGCTTGGAGACCTCGGGTACGCAGTATTTT
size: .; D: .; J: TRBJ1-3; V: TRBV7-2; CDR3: CASSSGLFTGNTIYF; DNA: TGTGCCAGCAGCTCGGGTCTATTCACTGGAAACACCATATATTTT
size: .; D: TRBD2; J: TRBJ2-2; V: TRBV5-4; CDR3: CASSLAPAGATGELFF; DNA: TGTGCCAGCAGCTTGGCCCCAGCGGGGGCCACCGGGGAGCTGTTTTTT
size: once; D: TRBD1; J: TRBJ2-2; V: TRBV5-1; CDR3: CASSARTGYTGELFF; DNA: TGCGCCAGCAGCGCCCGGACAGGGTACACCGGGGAGCTGTTTTTT
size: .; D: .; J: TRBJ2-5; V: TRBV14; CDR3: CASSQVLGGSETQYF; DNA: TGTGCCAGCAGCCAAGTGCTAGGGGGTTCAGAGACCCAGTACTTC
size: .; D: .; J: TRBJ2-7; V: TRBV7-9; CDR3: CASSPGDWSPDYEQYF; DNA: TGTGCCAGCAGCCCAGGGGATTGGAGTCCGGACTACGAGCAGTACTTC
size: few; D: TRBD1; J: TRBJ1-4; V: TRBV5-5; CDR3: CASSFGTATNEKLFF; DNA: TGTGCCAGCAGCTTTGGGACAGCAACTAATGAAAAACTGTTTTTT
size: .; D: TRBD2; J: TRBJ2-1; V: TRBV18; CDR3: CASSPGGGASNEQFF; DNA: TGTGCCAGCTCACCAGGCGGGGGGGCAAGCAATGAGCAGTTCTTC
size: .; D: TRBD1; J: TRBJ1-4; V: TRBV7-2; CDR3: CASSLAGRQGHEKLFF; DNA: TGTGCCAGCAGCTTAGCTGGACGACAGGGGCATGAAAAACTGTTTTTT
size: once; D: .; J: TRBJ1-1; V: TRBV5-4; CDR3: CASSPHSNTEAFF; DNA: TGTGCCAGCAGCCCCCACTCGAACACTGAAGCTTTCTTT
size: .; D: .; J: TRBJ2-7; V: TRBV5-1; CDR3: CASSSDSTYEQYF; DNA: TGCGCCAGCAGCTCCGACAGCACCTACGAGCAGTACTTC
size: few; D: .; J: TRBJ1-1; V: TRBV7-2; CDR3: CASSFTVNTEAFF; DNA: TGTGCCAGCAGCTTTACGGTGAACACTGAAGCTTTCTTT
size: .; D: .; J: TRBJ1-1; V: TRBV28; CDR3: CASIVGALNTEAFF; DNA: TGTGCCAGCATTGTGGGCGCTCTGAACACTGAAGCTTTCTTT
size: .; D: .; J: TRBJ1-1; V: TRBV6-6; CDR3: CASRPGGENTEAFF; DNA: TGTGCCAGCCGCCCGGGGGGAGAGAACACTGAAGCTTTCTTT
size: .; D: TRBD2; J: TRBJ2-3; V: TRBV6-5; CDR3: CASSGGVTQYF; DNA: TGTGCCAGCAGCGGGGGGGTTACGCAGTATTTT
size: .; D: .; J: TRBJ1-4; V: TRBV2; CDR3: CASRGGTNEKLFF; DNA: TGTGCCAGCAGAGGGGGTACAAATGAAAAACTGTTTTTT
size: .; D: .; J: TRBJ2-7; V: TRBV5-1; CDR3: CASRYDMTAPYEQYF; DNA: TGCGCCAGCAGATACGACATGACGGCCCCCTACGAGCAGTACTTC
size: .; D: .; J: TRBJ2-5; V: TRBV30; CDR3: CAWRAFGARQETQYF; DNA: TGTGCCTGGAGAGCGTTTGGGGCGAGGCAAGAGACCCAGTACTTC
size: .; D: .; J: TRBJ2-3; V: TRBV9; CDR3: CASSVAGGRDTQYF; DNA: TGTGCCAGCAGCGTAGCCGGCGGTCGTGATACGCAGTATTTT
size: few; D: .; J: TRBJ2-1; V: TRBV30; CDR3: CAWSGVLSSYNEQFF; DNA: TGTGCCTGGAGTGGTGTCCTGAGCTCCTACAATGAGCAGTTCTTC